The rows below give T cell receptor beta chains drawn from one sample of a study of identical twins. TCRdb reanalysed the 5' RACE reads using MiXCR and keeps one entry per CDR3 protein. In the table there are more than 400,000 distinct CDR3 sequences, around 15% of which are singletons. These data were also filed under a second study, of yellow fever vaccine responses in identical twins.

Sequencing used CD4+ T cells sorted from blood. The source is a woman aged 18 to 35 in good health. Both conserved end residues are part of each CDR3. The D gene is left open where the match is weak.

>TRBV24-1|-|TRBJ2-2|16
CATSDFGVTHTGELFF
>TRBV10-3|-|TRBJ2-6|15
CAIRTEGSGANVLTF
>TRBV20-1|-|TRBJ2-7|14
CSATTSWSSYEQYF
>TRBV10-3|-|TRBJ2-6|16
CAISAYGTEGANVLTF
>TRBV9|-|TRBJ2-2|15
CASSKDSSITGELFF
>TRBV5-1|-|TRBJ2-1|15
CASSKLEVGYNEQFF
>TRBV12-3/TRBV12-4|TRBD2|TRBJ2-1|15
CASRLAGGSYNEQFF
>TRBV12-3/TRBV12-4|TRBD2|TRBJ2-1|16
CASSSRLAGAFHEQFF
>TRBV20-1|-|TRBJ1-2|12
CSARWATGGYTF
>TRBV6-1|-|TRBJ2-2|15
CASRHDRGNTGELFF
>TRBV6-5|TRBD1|TRBJ2-5|16
CASSYGGTGVSETQYF
>TRBV12-3/TRBV12-4|-|TRBJ2-6|15
CASSLVSSGANVLTF
>TRBV15|TRBD2|TRBJ2-3|16
CATSPGTSGSTDTQYF
>TRBV4-1|-|TRBJ2-3|14
CASSQKILLDTQYF
>TRBV20-1|-|TRBJ1-1|15
CSARDTSVGLTEAFF
>TRBV7-2|-|TRBJ1-1|15
CASSLVGNMNTEAFF
>TRBV28|TRBD2|TRBJ2-7|15
CASRKAGAGTYEQYF
>TRBV20-1|TRBD2|TRBJ2-5|15
CSARDLAGEGETQYF
>TRBV5-1|-|TRBJ2-5|16
CASRSDLDVWSETQYF
>TRBV3-1|-|TRBJ2-3|16
CASSQGGTLSTDTQYF
>TRBV6-1|TRBD2|TRBJ2-1|17
CASSDWTSGFSYNEQFF
>TRBV20-1|TRBD1|TRBJ2-1|11
CSATGGHEQFF